This record concerns one T cell receptor (beta chain) sequence. Antigen unknown. This sample was taken from a study of CD8+CD57+ T cells in acquired aplastic anemia. Looking at the study overall: CD4+ and CD8+ cells, once sorted, gave DNA averaging approximately 3.4 ug.

CDR1 is LGHDT and CDR2 is YNNKEL in the germline V gene (reference sequence). The length of the CDR3 is 13 residues. V lost 1 base, J lost 7 bases, and 7 bases lay in between. Findings and caveats of the study: Found in both controls and patients were approximately 29 CD8+ CDR3 sequences.

Using genomic DNA as the template, TCR beta VDJ and CDR3 profiling was carried out. Each CDR3 protein is one row after TCRdb ran MiXCR on the reads. The sample consists of about 180,000 distinct CDR3 sequences, 45% to 55% of them appearing once. Flow cytometry had shown expanded CD8+CD57+ cells in the patients chosen for sequencing. Each patient carried a diagnosis of severe acquired aplastic anemia. Patients were untreated when blood was sampled. This chain uses TRBV3-1 with TRBJ1-4; D gene uncertain. The specimen was sorted CD4+, CD8+, or CD8+CD57+ T cells (not recorded which) from PBMCs. The TCR originated in a human donor with aplastic anemia. The CDR3 DNA sequence: TGTGCCAGCAGCCAAGGGCGAAGTGAAAAACTGTTTTTT. It translates to CASSQGRSEKLFF.